Listed here are 2 T cell receptor beta chains from one sample, sequenced in a study of read filtering for tumor transcriptome and immune sequencing. The library was built from around 0.4 ug RNA with molecular barcoded adaptors for alpha/delta and beta/gamma chains. TCRdb itself ran the reads through MiXCR, one entry per CDR3 protein. The sample lists roughly 67,000 distinct CDR3 sequences, roughly 20% seen once, with approximately 10% in the top ten. The material sequenced was a population of CD138-negative cells sorted from bone marrow. Receptors were obtained from a donor at least 40 years old with multiple myeloma.

This clonotype showed up many times. This chain joins TRBV2 and TRBJ2-1; 8 bases line up with TRBD1. The CDR3 extends over 16 amino acids. CDR1 SNHLY and CDR2 FYNNEI come from the germline V gene. The trim removed 8 bases at V and 1 base at J, leaving 10 bases unmatched. The CDR3 coding sequence is TGTGCCAGCGAAGCCCGACAGGGGAGGTCCTACAATGAGCAGTTCTTC. This translates into CASEARQGRSYNEQFF.

With respect to this clonotype: A much more abundant neighbour one base away suggests this may be a read error. As DNA, the CDR3 is TGTGCCAGTACCGGGGACAGGGGCTACAAAGAGCAGTTCTTC. It codes for CASTGDRGYKEQFF. The chain is built from TRBV11-2 and TRBJ2-1; 10 nucleotides agree with TRBD1. CDR1 is SGHAT and CDR2 is FQNNGV in the germline V gene. The CDR3 length is 14 residues.